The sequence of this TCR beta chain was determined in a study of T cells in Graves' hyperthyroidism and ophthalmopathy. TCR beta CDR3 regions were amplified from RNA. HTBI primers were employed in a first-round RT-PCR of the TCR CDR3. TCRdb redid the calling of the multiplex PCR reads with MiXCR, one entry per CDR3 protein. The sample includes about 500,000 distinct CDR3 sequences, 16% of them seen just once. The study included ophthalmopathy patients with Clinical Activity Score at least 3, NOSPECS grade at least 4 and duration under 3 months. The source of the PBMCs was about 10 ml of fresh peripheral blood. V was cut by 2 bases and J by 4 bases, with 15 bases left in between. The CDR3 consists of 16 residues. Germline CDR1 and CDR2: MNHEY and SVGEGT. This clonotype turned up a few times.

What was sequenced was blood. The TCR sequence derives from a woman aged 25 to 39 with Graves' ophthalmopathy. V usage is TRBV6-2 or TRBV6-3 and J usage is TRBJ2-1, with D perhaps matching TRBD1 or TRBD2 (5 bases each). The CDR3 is CASSYPGAWIYNEQFF. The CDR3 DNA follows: TGTGCCAGCAGTTACCCCGGGGCTTGGATTTACAATGAGCAGTTCTTC.